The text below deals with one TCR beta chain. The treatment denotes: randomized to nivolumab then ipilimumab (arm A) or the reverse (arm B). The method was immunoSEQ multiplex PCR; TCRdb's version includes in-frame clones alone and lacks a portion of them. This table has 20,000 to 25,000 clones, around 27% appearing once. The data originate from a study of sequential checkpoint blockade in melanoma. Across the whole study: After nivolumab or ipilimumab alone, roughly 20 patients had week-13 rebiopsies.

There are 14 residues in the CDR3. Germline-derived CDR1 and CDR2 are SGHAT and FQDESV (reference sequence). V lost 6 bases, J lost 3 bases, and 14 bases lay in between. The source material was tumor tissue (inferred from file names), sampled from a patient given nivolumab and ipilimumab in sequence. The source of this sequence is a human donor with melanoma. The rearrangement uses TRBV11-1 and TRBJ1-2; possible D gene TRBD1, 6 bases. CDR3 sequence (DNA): TGTGCCAGCAGGGCCGCCGGGGGCGACTATGGCTACACCTTC. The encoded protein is CASRAAGGDYGYTF.